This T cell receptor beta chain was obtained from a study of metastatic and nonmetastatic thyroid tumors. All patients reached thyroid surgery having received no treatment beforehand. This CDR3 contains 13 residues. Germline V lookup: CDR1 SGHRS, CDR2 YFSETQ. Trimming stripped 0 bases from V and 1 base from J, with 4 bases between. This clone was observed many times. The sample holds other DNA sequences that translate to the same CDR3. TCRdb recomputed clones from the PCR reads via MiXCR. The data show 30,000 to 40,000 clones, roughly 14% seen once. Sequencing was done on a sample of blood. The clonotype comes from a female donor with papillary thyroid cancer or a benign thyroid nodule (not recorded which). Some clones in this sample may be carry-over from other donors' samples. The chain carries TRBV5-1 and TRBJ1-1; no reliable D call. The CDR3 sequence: CASSLGGNTEAFF. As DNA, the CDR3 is TGCGCCAGCAGCTTGGGGGGGAACACTGAAGCTTTCTTT.